A selection of T cell receptor beta chains follows, all from one sample in a study of cytomegalovirus exposure and HLA in healthy donors. Generated by immunoSEQ multiplex PCR, the TCRdb table keeps only in-frame clones and is missing some. The sample lists some 150,000 clones, around 85% occurring once. Sequencing was carried out using PBMCs. The source of these receptors is a woman aged 30 to 39 in good health and CMV-seronegative. Each CDR3 is given with its conserved first and last residue. The D gene is left open where the match is weak. Clone size is shown for a subset of rows, as once, few, many or a class of expanded clone.

CDR3 protein: CASSPGTGFGEQYF
CDR3 DNA: TGTGCCAGCAGTCCCGGGACAGGGTTCGGCGAGCAGTACTTC
J gene: TRBJ2-7
D gene: TRBD1
clone size: -
V gene: TRBV27

CDR3 protein: CASSIQTGFNQPQHF
CDR3 DNA: TGTGCCAGTAGTATACAGACAGGGTTCAATCAGCCCCAGCATTTT
J gene: TRBJ1-5
D gene: TRBD1
clone size: -
V gene: TRBV19

CDR3 protein: CASSTRQGVNIQYF
CDR3 DNA: TGTGCCAGCAGCACCCGACAGGGGGTAAACATTCAGTACTTC
J gene: TRBJ2-4
D gene: TRBD1
clone size: -
V gene: TRBV7-2

CDR3 protein: CASSRNSGTRGYEQYF
CDR3 DNA: TGTGCCAGCAGTCGAAACTCCGGGACGCGGGGGTACGAGCAGTACTTC
J gene: TRBJ2-7
D gene: TRBD2
clone size: -
V gene: TRBV27

CDR3 protein: CSAPRGETQYF
CDR3 DNA: TGCAGTGCCCCCCGGGGAGAGACCCAGTACTTC
J gene: TRBJ2-5
D gene: -
clone size: -
V gene: TRBV20-1

CDR3 protein: CAISGPRAPEAFF
CDR3 DNA: TGTGCCATCAGTGGACCGAGGGCCCCTGAAGCTTTCTTT
J gene: TRBJ1-1
D gene: -
clone size: -
V gene: TRBV10-3

CDR3 protein: CASSIGQANTGELFF
CDR3 DNA: TGTGCCAGCAGCATTGGACAAGCGAACACCGGGGAGCTGTTTTTT
J gene: TRBJ2-2
D gene: -
clone size: once
V gene: TRBV28

CDR3 protein: CASSAEKGAYEQYF
CDR3 DNA: TGTGCCAGCAGTGCCGAGAAGGGGGCCTACGAGCAGTACTTC
J gene: TRBJ2-7
D gene: -
clone size: -
V gene: TRBV6-4

CDR3 protein: CASSLETSGRGDNEQFF
CDR3 DNA: TGTGCCAGCAGCTTAGAGACTAGCGGGAGGGGAGACAATGAGCAGTTCTTC
J gene: TRBJ2-1
D gene: TRBD2
clone size: -
V gene: TRBV7-9

CDR3 protein: CASSISGGTPGTDTQYF
CDR3 DNA: TGTGCCAGTAGTATAAGCGGGGGGACACCTGGCACAGATACGCAGTATTTT
J gene: TRBJ2-3
D gene: TRBD2
clone size: -
V gene: TRBV19

CDR3 protein: CASSSGDSYEQYF
CDR3 DNA: TGTGCCAGCAGTTCGGGGGACTCCTACGAGCAGTACTTC
J gene: TRBJ2-7
D gene: -
clone size: -
V gene: TRBV27

CDR3 protein: CASSWGTSGEPHNEQFF
CDR3 DNA: TGCGCCAGCTCCTGGGGGACTAGCGGGGAACCTCACAATGAGCAGTTCTTC
J gene: TRBJ2-1
D gene: TRBD2
clone size: -
V gene: TRBV10-2

CDR3 protein: CASSRGRNYGYTF
CDR3 DNA: TGTGCCAGCAGTAGGGGTCGTAACTATGGCTACACCTTC
J gene: TRBJ1-2
D gene: -
clone size: few
V gene: TRBV6-5

CDR3 protein: CASSSGTGGITEAFF
CDR3 DNA: TGTGCCAGCTCCTCGGGGACAGGGGGAATCACTGAAGCTTTCTTT
J gene: TRBJ1-1
D gene: TRBD1
clone size: -
V gene: TRBV18

CDR3 protein: CSAYNYEQYF
CDR3 DNA: TGCAGTGCTTACAACTACGAGCAGTACTTC
J gene: TRBJ2-7
D gene: -
clone size: -
V gene: TRBV20-1

CDR3 protein: CASRRGQGDNQPQHF
CDR3 DNA: TGTGCCAGTAGGAGAGGACAGGGGGACAATCAGCCCCAGCATTTT
J gene: TRBJ1-5
D gene: TRBD1
clone size: -
V gene: TRBV19

CDR3 protein: CASSPEGGWASGYTF
CDR3 DNA: TGCGCCAGCAGCCCAGAGGGTGGTTGGGCGTCCGGCTACACCTTC
J gene: TRBJ1-2
D gene: -
clone size: few
V gene: TRBV4-1

CDR3 protein: CASSLRTSGRSSYEQYF
CDR3 DNA: TGTGCCAGCAGCTTGCGGACTAGCGGAAGGAGCTCCTACGAGCAGTACTTC
J gene: TRBJ2-7
D gene: TRBD2
clone size: -
V gene: TRBV13

CDR3 protein: CASSLSSSRREKLFF
CDR3 DNA: TGTGCCAGCAGCCTATCTAGTTCCCGGCGGGAAAAACTGTTTTTT
J gene: TRBJ1-4
D gene: -
clone size: many
V gene: TRBV2

CDR3 protein: CASSAPTGHNEQFF
CDR3 DNA: TGTGCCAGTAGTGCACCGACAGGCCACAATGAGCAGTTCTTC
J gene: TRBJ2-1
D gene: -
clone size: few
V gene: TRBV19

CDR3 protein: CASRDRGINEQYF
CDR3 DNA: TGTGCCAGCAGGGACAGGGGGATCAACGAGCAGTACTTC
J gene: TRBJ2-7
D gene: TRBD1
clone size: -
V gene: TRBV28

CDR3 protein: CASSAPGQGGNEQFF
CDR3 DNA: TGTGCCAGCAGCGCACCGGGACAGGGAGGGAATGAGCAGTTCTTC
J gene: TRBJ2-1
D gene: TRBD1
clone size: -
V gene: TRBV7-9

CDR3 protein: CASSLAARTYYGYTF
CDR3 DNA: TGTGCCAGCAGCTTAGCCGCACGGACTTACTATGGCTACACCTTC
J gene: TRBJ1-2
D gene: -
clone size: -
V gene: TRBV11-2

CDR3 protein: CAWSVRGLNEKLFF
CDR3 DNA: TGTGCCTGGAGTGTACGAGGCCTCAATGAAAAACTGTTTTTT
J gene: TRBJ1-4
D gene: -
clone size: few
V gene: TRBV30

CDR3 protein: CASSIELAGGRLEQYF
CDR3 DNA: TGTGCCAGTAGTATCGAACTAGCGGGGGGGCGACTCGAGCAGTACTTC
J gene: TRBJ2-7
D gene: TRBD2
clone size: -
V gene: TRBV19

CDR3 protein: CASSQVGIGQGAFSEKLFF
CDR3 DNA: TGTGCCAGCAGCCAAGTAGGAATCGGACAGGGTGCATTTAGTGAAAAACTGTTTTTT
J gene: TRBJ1-4
D gene: TRBD1
clone size: few
V gene: TRBV4-2

CDR3 protein: CASRAGRETQYF
CDR3 DNA: TGTGCCAGCAGGGCAGGGAGGGAGACCCAGTACTTC
J gene: TRBJ2-5
D gene: -
clone size: -
V gene: TRBV2

CDR3 protein: CASSFLIGGVDIQYF
CDR3 DNA: TGTGCCAGCAGTTTTCTCATCGGCGGGGTTGACATTCAGTACTTC
J gene: TRBJ2-4
D gene: -
clone size: -
V gene: TRBV28

CDR3 protein: CASSTPGLAGAYEQYF
CDR3 DNA: TGTGCCAGCAGTACCCCAGGACTAGCGGGAGCCTACGAGCAGTACTTC
J gene: TRBJ2-7
D gene: TRBD2
clone size: -
V gene: TRBV28

CDR3 protein: CAWMDREYEKLFF
CDR3 DNA: TGTGCCTGGATGGACAGGGAGTATGAAAAACTGTTTTTT
J gene: TRBJ1-4
D gene: TRBD1
clone size: -
V gene: TRBV30

CDR3 protein: CASSHRTDQGPQHF
CDR3 DNA: TGTGCCAGCAGCCACCGGACAGACCAGGGGCCCCAGCATTTT
J gene: TRBJ1-5
D gene: -
clone size: once
V gene: TRBV7-8

CDR3 protein: CASSLNREGEQYF
CDR3 DNA: TGTGCCAGCAGCTTAAACAGGGAGGGGGAGCAGTACTTC
J gene: TRBJ2-7
D gene: -
clone size: -
V gene: TRBV7-2

CDR3 protein: CASSTGNIPPPGDTQYF
CDR3 DNA: TGCGCCAGCAGCACGGGAAACATCCCCCCTCCCGGAGATACGCAGTATTTT
J gene: TRBJ2-3
D gene: -
clone size: -
V gene: TRBV5-1

CDR3 protein: CASSEGWTGISPLHF
CDR3 DNA: TGTGCCAGCAGTGAAGGCTGGACAGGGATTTCACCCCTCCACTTT
J gene: TRBJ1-6
D gene: TRBD1
clone size: -
V gene: TRBV6-1

CDR3 protein: CASSPRGSNNEQFF
CDR3 DNA: TGTGCCAGCTCACCGCGGGGCTCAAACAATGAGCAGTTCTTC
J gene: TRBJ2-1
D gene: -
clone size: once
V gene: TRBV18

CDR3 protein: CASSGRGNGYTF
CDR3 DNA: TGTGCCAGCAGTGGAAGGGGCAATGGCTACACCTTC
J gene: TRBJ1-2
D gene: -
clone size: -
V gene: TRBV27

CDR3 protein: CASSLTQSSYEQYF
CDR3 DNA: TGTGCCAGCAGTTTAACACAAAGCTCCTACGAGCAGTACTTC
J gene: TRBJ2-7
D gene: -
clone size: once
V gene: TRBV28

CDR3 protein: CASSLDPAGGRDTQYF
CDR3 DNA: TGTGCCAGCAGCTTAGATCCAGCGGGGGGGCGAGATACGCAGTATTTT
J gene: TRBJ2-3
D gene: TRBD2
clone size: -
V gene: TRBV7-8

CDR3 protein: CASSRTGGQETQYF
CDR3 DNA: TGTGCCAGTAGTAGAACAGGGGGCCAAGAGACCCAGTACTTC
J gene: TRBJ2-5
D gene: TRBD1
clone size: -
V gene: TRBV19

CDR3 protein: CASSLLGVNQPQHF
CDR3 DNA: TGCGCCAGCAGTTTATTAGGGGTCAATCAGCCCCAGCATTTT
J gene: TRBJ1-5
D gene: -
clone size: -
V gene: TRBV27

CDR3 protein: CASSLALRGGEAFF
CDR3 DNA: TGTGCCAGCAGCTTAGCTTTGCGGGGGGGAGAAGCTTTCTTT
J gene: TRBJ1-1
D gene: -
clone size: -
V gene: TRBV7-8

CDR3 protein: CASSQSVETSGSSNTGELFF
CDR3 DNA: TGCGCCAGCAGTCAATCGGTTGAGACTAGCGGGAGCTCGAACACCGGGGAGCTGTTTTTT
J gene: TRBJ2-2
D gene: TRBD2
clone size: -
V gene: TRBV23-1

CDR3 protein: CASRGTSASYEQYF
CDR3 DNA: TGCGCCAGCAGGGGGACTAGCGCCTCCTACGAGCAGTACTTC
J gene: TRBJ2-7
D gene: TRBD2
clone size: once
V gene: TRBV5-1

CDR3 protein: CASSIVARLKNIQYF
CDR3 DNA: TGTGCCAGTAGTATAGTGGCTCGACTGAAAAACATTCAGTACTTC
J gene: TRBJ2-4
D gene: -
clone size: -
V gene: TRBV19

CDR3 protein: CASSRTDSSYTDTQYF
CDR3 DNA: TGTGCCAGCAGCAGGACGGACTCGTCCTACACAGATACGCAGTATTTT
J gene: TRBJ2-3
D gene: -
clone size: -
V gene: TRBV7-8

CDR3 protein: CASSLGGQTSGANVLTF
CDR3 DNA: TGTGCCAGCAGCTTAGGGGGACAGACCTCTGGGGCCAACGTCCTGACTTTC
J gene: TRBJ2-6
D gene: TRBD1
clone size: -
V gene: TRBV7-3

CDR3 protein: CASSSLAGGLGTQYF
CDR3 DNA: TGTGCCAGCAGTTCACTAGCGGGCGGACTTGGTACGCAGTATTTT
J gene: TRBJ2-3
D gene: TRBD2
clone size: -
V gene: TRBV5-4

CDR3 protein: CASSGTEANYGYTF
CDR3 DNA: TGTGCCAGCAGTGGGACAGAAGCTAACTATGGCTACACCTTC
J gene: TRBJ1-2
D gene: -
clone size: -
V gene: TRBV6-1

CDR3 protein: CASSWRLAGDQETQYF
CDR3 DNA: TGCGCCAGCAGCTGGAGACTAGCGGGGGACCAAGAGACCCAGTACTTC
J gene: TRBJ2-5
D gene: TRBD2
clone size: -
V gene: TRBV5-1